This T cell receptor beta chain was recorded in a study of blood T cell repertoires in COVID-19. Study background: Whether acute or convalescent, the COVID-19 samples came from the United States, Italy and Spain. PBMCs, B-cell-depleted T cells, or T cells provided the cDNA or gDNA that made up the material.

This clone was seen only a few times. Original handling: Quantification of nucleated cells was approximated via reference gene primer amplification. Using immunoSEQ multiplex PCR, the repertoire was profiled, and TCRdb retains in-frame clones only, with some absent. That table furnishes V, J and clone size, whereas the DNA furnished D and trimming. The sample includes over 120,000 clones, 80% seen only once; the top ten take approximately 3.5%. Looked up from germline, CDR1 is KGHSH and CDR2 is LQKENI. This CDR3 is 15 amino acids long. V was pared by 5 bases and J by 4 bases, with 8 bases of the junction left unmatched.

The rearrangement links TRBV18 to TRBJ1-1; 9 bases are shared with TRBD1. The TCR comes from a man in his 70s who had recovered from COVID-19. The sequenced sample was peripheral blood. CDR3 sequence reads: CASSLQGAQGTEAFF. CDR3 DNA: TGTGCCAGCTCATTACAGGGGGCTCAAGGCACTGAAGCTTTCTTT. Supplemented by reference TRBV18 and TRBJ1-1, the full variable domain reads NAGVMQNPRHLVRRRGQEARLRCSPMKGHSHVYWYRQLPEEGLKFMVYLQKENIIDESGMPKERFSAEFPKEGPSILRIQQVVRGDSAAYFCASSLQGAQGTEAFFGQGTRLTVV.